These T cell receptor beta chains were read from a single sample in a study of CD8 T cells in ankylosing spondylitis. Via MiXCR, TCRdb re-called the 5' RACE reads, giving one row per CDR3 protein. Of around 450,000 distinct CDR3 sequences listed, roughly 26% are singletons. Sequences were obtained from blood, either unsorted or a sorted T cell fraction (not recorded which). These receptors originate from a male donor with ankylosing spondylitis. CDR3s include the opening cysteine and the closing phenylalanine or tryptophan.

v_gene	len	j_gene	CDR3aa
TRBV6-1	13	TRBJ1-2	CASRETGGNGYTF
TRBV5-1	14	TRBJ2-1	CASSLEGGENEQFF
TRBV10-2	13	TRBJ2-5	CASCLAGGETQYF
TRBV6-1	14	TRBJ1-5	CASRDTGSSGPQHF
TRBV20-1	19	TRBJ1-6	CSARDPRQVHSSYNSPLHF
TRBV20-1	14	TRBJ2-3	CSARTSGRGYTQYF
TRBV28	15	TRBJ2-7	CASSSPGQAPYEQYF
TRBV19	14	TRBJ2-1	CASSMSGTYNEQFF
TRBV15	15	TRBJ1-4	CATSRDSWIGEKLFF
TRBV25-1	11	TRBJ2-1	CASRARGEQFF
TRBV7-6	13	TRBJ2-7	CASSLEVGREQYF
TRBV15	14	TRBJ1-2	CATSGGQSNYGYTF
TRBV4-2	14	TRBJ1-2	CASSQARQAYGYTF
TRBV7-9	17	TRBJ2-1	CASSSWGTNLSYNEQFF
TRBV5-1	13	TRBJ1-1	CASSLTGAMGAFF
TRBV6-2/TRBV6-3	15	TRBJ2-7	CASSSAVEASYEQYF
TRBV10-3	16	TRBJ1-3	CAISEPTGVSGNTIYF
TRBV10-1	15	TRBJ2-3	CASSVQGKRTDTQYF
TRBV30	15	TRBJ1-5	CAWTRNRGSNQPQHF
TRBV19	15	TRBJ2-1	CASSISGSSYNEQFF
TRBV30	14	TRBJ1-5	CAWRDRRYNQPQHF
TRBV5-4	14	TRBJ2-1	CASSRDLTYNEQFF
TRBV2	16	TRBJ1-5	CASSENRGASNQPQHF
TRBV5-1	13	TRBJ2-3	CASSRGGPDTQYF
TRBV12-3/TRBV12-4	15	TRBJ1-1	CASSPRQGTGTEAFF
TRBV20-1	16	TRBJ2-7	CSARDSSGRASYEQYF
TRBV18	13	TRBJ2-7	CASSRTYPYEQYF
TRBV12-3/TRBV12-4	15	TRBJ2-1	CASRSGLAGVDEQFF
TRBV20-1	13	TRBJ2-3	CSASSGSADTQYF
TRBV20-1	15	TRBJ2-7	CSVSAGTQHTYEQYF
TRBV4-2	16	TRBJ2-1	CASSQAGTSGSIEQFF
TRBV6-1	18	TRBJ2-2	CASSPQRKVGRTPGELFF
TRBV3-1	15	TRBJ2-1	CASSQLGPGHNEQFF
TRBV5-4	14	TRBJ2-5	CASSLDYYQETQYF
TRBV6-2/TRBV6-3	16	TRBJ2-7	CASSYSRSFPPYEQYF
TRBV6-2/TRBV6-3	14	TRBJ2-1	CASSYPGDGNEQFF
TRBV4-2	15	TRBJ2-3	CASSQDASRTDTQYF
TRBV5-1	16	TRBJ2-5	CASSLPLRTTQETQYF
TRBV12-3/TRBV12-4	13	TRBJ1-2	CASSPTGALGYTF
TRBV27	12	TRBJ2-1	CASSPGPGEQFF
TRBV3-1	14	TRBJ2-7	CASSQASGTYEQYF
TRBV11-2	13	TRBJ1-3	CASSRGQGDTIYF
TRBV5-6	15	TRBJ2-3	CASSWGDTRTDTQYF
TRBV5-1	13	TRBJ2-1	CASSRDSMDEQFF
TRBV5-1	13	TRBJ2-7	CASSWQDFYEQYF
TRBV11-2	16	TRBJ2-1	CASSLAAGAWYNEQFF
TRBV29-1	14	TRBJ1-5	CSVGGAGRNQPQHF
TRBV15	14	TRBJ1-5	CATSLVRSNQPQHF
TRBV24-1	14	TRBJ2-7	CATSENTGSTEQYF
TRBV27	20	TRBJ1-6	CASSLFRDRGPGSYNSPLHF
TRBV11-2	14	TRBJ1-6	CASSFSGDNSPLHF
TRBV15	13	TRBJ2-2	CATSRGMSGELFF
TRBV4-1	15	TRBJ2-5	CASSQGGRVGETQYF
TRBV20-1	14	TRBJ1-5	CSARPTGRNQPQHF
TRBV2	14	TRBJ1-4	CASGGQGANEKLFF